These 4 T cell receptor beta chains originate from one sample sequenced in a study of T cell clonality in common variable immunodeficiency. Repertoires were generated with immunoSEQ multiplex PCR, while TCRdb's copy carries only in-frame clones and drops some. This repertoire holds 35,000 or so clones, and none appear only once. The sequenced sample consisted of peripheral blood mononuclear cells. These receptors all stem from a person aged 18-69 years in good health.

This clone was seen ten or more times. The CDR3 is cut off 3 residues early in the read; its end comes from the germline J gene. The chain links TRBV20-1 to TRBJ2-2, with 13 positions matching TRBD2. The CDR3 loop spans 20 amino acids. Trimming cost V 1 base and J 3 bases; bases outside gene matches: 14. Germline CDR1 reads DFQATT; CDR2 reads SNEGSKA (reference sequence). The CDR3 here is CSARAVRGLAGVSDTGELFF. The sequenced part of the CDR3 DNA is TGCAGTGCTAGAGCGGTTAGAGGACTAGCGGGAGTATCGGACACCGGGGAG.

This clone occurred many times. The read halts 3 residues ahead of the CDR3 end, with the missing end drawn from the germline J gene. The chain carries TRBV9 and TRBJ2-1; maybe TRBD2 (7 bases). V shed 0 bases and J shed 8 bases, with 21 bases lying between them. The V gene's germline CDR1 is SGDLS and CDR2 YYNGEE. This CDR3 contains 17 residues. The sequenced part of the CDR3 DNA is TGTGCCAGCAGCGTAGGGTCGGGGGGCGGTGTCAAATATGAG. Translated, it gives CASSVGSGGGVKYE. The complete CDR3 protein is CASSVGSGGGVKYEQFF.

This clone was picked up many times. The read halts 3 residues ahead of the CDR3 end, with the missing end drawn from the germline J gene. The chain is built from TRBV12-3 or TRBV12-4 and TRBJ1-1, with D possibly TRBD1 on 5 matching bases. This CDR3 is built from 13 residues. V was trimmed by 6 bases and J by 4 bases, leaving 12 bases between them. Here the CDR3 reads CASRTRVSTEAFF. The CDR3 bases that were read are TGTGCCAGCAGAACCAGGGTCTCCACTGAA.

This clone has ten or more counts. With the read ending 3 residues before the CDR3 end, the germline J gene is used to fill in that end. This chain connects TRBV29-1 to TRBJ1-4, with 8 nucleotides matching TRBD1. V dropped 4 bases and J dropped 7; count of bases not matched to a gene: 5. The CDR3 loop spans 13 amino acids. Germline CDR1 reads SQVTM; CDR2 reads ANQGSEA. This chain's CDR3 is CSVVGQGGEKLFF. Partial CDR3 DNA: TGCAGCGTTGTAGGACAGGGCGGTGAAAAA. The full variable domain, completed using reference TRBV29-1 and TRBJ1-4, is SAVISQKPSRDICQRGTSLTIQCQVDSQVTMMFWYRQQPGQSLTLIATANQGSEATYESGFVIDKFPISRPNLTFSTLTVSNMSPEDSSIYLCSVVGQGGEKLFFGSGTQLSVL.